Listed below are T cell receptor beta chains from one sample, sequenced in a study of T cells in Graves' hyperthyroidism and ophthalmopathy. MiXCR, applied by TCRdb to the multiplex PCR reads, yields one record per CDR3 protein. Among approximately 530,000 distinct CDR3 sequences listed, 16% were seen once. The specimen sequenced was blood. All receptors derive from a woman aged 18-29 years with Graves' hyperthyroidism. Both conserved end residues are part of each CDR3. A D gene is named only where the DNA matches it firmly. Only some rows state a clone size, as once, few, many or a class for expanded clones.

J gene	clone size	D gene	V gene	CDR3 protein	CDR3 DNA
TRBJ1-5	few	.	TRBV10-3	CAIRAGAGQPQHF	TGTGCCATCAGGGCAGGGGCTGGACAGCCCCAGCATTTT
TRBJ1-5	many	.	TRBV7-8	CASLPTEYSNQPQHF	TGTGCCAGCTTGCCGACGGAATATAGCAATCAGCCCCAGCATTTT
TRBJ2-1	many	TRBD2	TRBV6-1	CASKYSGGVYNEQFF	TGTGCCAGCAAATATAGCGGGGGAGTTTACAATGAGCAGTTCTTC
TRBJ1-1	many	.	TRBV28	CASSLPGQYPNTEAFF	TGTGCCAGCAGTCTCCCAGGGCAGTACCCGAACACTGAAGCTTTCTTT
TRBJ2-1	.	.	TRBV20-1	CSARGSPYNEQFF	TGCAGTGCTAGGGGGTCCCCCTACAATGAGCAGTTCTTC
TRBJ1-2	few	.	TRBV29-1	CSVENRENYGYTF	TGCAGCGTTGAAAACAGGGAGAACTATGGCTACACCTTC
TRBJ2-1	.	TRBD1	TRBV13	CASSYSRTGDVYNEQFF	TGTGCCAGCAGCTACTCACGGACAGGGGATGTCTACAATGAGCAGTTCTTC
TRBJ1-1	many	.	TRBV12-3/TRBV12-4	CASSLREPLRNTEAFF	TGTGCCAGCAGTCTCCGAGAGCCTTTAAGGAACACTGAAGCTTTCTTT
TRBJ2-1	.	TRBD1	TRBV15	CAIGGDRGFEQFF	TGTGCCATCGGAGGGGACAGGGGGTTTGAGCAGTTCTTC
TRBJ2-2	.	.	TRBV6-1	CASSVQLNTGELFF	TGTGCCAGCAGTGTACAGCTTAACACCGGGGAGCTGTTTTTT
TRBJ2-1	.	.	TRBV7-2	CASSSPDTTLGEQFF	TGTGCCAGCAGCTCCCCAGACACCACTCTTGGTGAGCAGTTCTTC
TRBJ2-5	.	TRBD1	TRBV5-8	CASSGQGLETQYF	TGTGCCAGCAGCGGACAGGGTCTAGAGACCCAGTACTTC
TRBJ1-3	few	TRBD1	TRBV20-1	CSADLGTGSLSGNTIYF	TGCAGTGCTGACCTCGGGACAGGAAGCCTCTCTGGAAACACCATATATTTT
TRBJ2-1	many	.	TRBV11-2	CASSLDPTRRHNEQFF	TGTGCCAGCAGCTTAGATCCCACACGGAGGCACAATGAGCAGTTCTTC
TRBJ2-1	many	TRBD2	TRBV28	CASGLAGGRNEQFF	TGTGCCAGCGGATTAGCGGGAGGGCGCAATGAGCAGTTCTTC
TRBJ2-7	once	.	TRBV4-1	CASSQERPGQPYEQYF	TGCGCCAGCAGCCAAGAAAGGCCCGGGCAACCCTACGAGCAGTACTTC
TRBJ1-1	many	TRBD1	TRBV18	CASSPKGQEDTEAFF	TGTGCCAGCTCACCAAAGGGACAGGAGGACACTGAAGCTTTCTTT
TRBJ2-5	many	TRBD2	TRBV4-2	CASSQGGTSGIGETQYF	TGTGCCAGCAGCCAAGGAGGGACTAGCGGGATTGGGGAGACCCAGTACTTC
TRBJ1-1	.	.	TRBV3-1	CASSQQLLVTEASF	TGTGCCAGCAGCCAACAGCTGCTGGTCACTGAAGCTTCCTTT
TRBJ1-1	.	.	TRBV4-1	CASMGAYTEAFF	TGCGCCAGCATGGGGGCCTATACTGAAGCTTTCTTT
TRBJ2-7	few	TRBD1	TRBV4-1	CASSQVGQGSHEQYF	TGCGCCAGCAGCCAAGTGGGACAGGGGTCCCACGAGCAGTACTTC
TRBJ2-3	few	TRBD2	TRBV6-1	CASSISGTSTDTQYF	TGTGCCAGCAGTATTAGCGGGACTAGCACAGATACGCAGTATTTT
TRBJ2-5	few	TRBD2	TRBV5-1	CASSPEGLAAGTQYF	TGCGCCAGCAGCCCCGAGGGACTAGCTGCAGGGACCCAGTACTTC